One T cell receptor beta chain is described in this entry. Germline lookup yields CDR1 LNHDA and CDR2 SQIVND (reference sequence). The CDR3 is 14 residues long. V shed 7 bases and J shed 8 bases, with 18 bases lying between them. This sample stems from a study of blood T cell repertoires in COVID-19. Study at large: Spain, Italy and the United States supplied samples that represented acute and convalescent COVID-19. Sources were T cells, B-cell-depleted T cells, or PBMCs; the material itself was cDNA or gDNA.

In the original workflow: How many nucleated cells were present was estimated from reference gene primer amplification. Profiling relied on immunoSEQ multiplex PCR, and the TCRdb table lists in-frame clones only, not all of them. For V, J and clone size, that table is used; D and trimming come from the DNA. The data contain 29,000 or so clones, approximately 67% of them singletons. Sequencing was performed on peripheral blood. The chain recombines TRBV19 with TRBJ2-1; a weak D match, TRBD2 (7 bases). The sequence was collected from a human donor in a cohort sampled during active COVID-19. CDR3 sequence: CASKKSGRGDEQFF. The CDR3 bases are TGTGCCAGTAAAAAATCAGGGAGGGGGGATGAGCAGTTCTTC.